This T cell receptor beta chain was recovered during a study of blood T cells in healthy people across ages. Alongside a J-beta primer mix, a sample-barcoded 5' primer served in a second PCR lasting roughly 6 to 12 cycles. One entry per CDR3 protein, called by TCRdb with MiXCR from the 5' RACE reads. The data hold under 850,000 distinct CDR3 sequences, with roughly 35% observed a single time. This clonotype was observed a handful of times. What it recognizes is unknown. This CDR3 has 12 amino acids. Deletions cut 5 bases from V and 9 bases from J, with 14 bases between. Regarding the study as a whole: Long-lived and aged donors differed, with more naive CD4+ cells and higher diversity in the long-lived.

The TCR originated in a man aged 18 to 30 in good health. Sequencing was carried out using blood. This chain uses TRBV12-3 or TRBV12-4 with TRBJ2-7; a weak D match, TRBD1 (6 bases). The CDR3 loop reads CASSGLGHWQYF. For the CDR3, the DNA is TGTGCCAGCAGTGGACTGGGACACTGGCAGTACTTC.